The following is a TCR beta chain sequence with its context. What it binds is not known. One end of the junction varies from germline; a read error may be responsible. TCRdb recomputed calls from the RACE reads with MiXCR, one row per CDR3 protein. The sample holds approximately 97,000 distinct CDR3 sequences, approximately 10% seen once. The data originate from a study of human T cells and chemical hapten exposure. Whole-study context: The sensitizer, 2% DPC, was used on around 2 cm by around 2 cm of upper inner arm skin. Broader study findings: Alopecia was present in the donors, so their immune response may differ from healthy people's.

The CDR3 loop spans 14 amino acids. The germline CDR1 and CDR2 sequences are LNHDA and SQIVND (reference sequence). Sample time point: patch test 2, 6 weeks after DPC sensitization. The sample's treatment: therapeutic diphenylcyclopropenone sensitization with weekly scalp DPC. The V call is TRBV19, the J call TRBJ1-2; no clear D gene. The sequenced sample was whole blood, obtained in connection with sensitization to the hapten diphenylcyclopropenone (DPC). The TCR sequence derives from a woman aged 40 to 50 with alopecia areata. Some clones in this sample may be carry-over from other donors' samples. As DNA, the CDR3 is TGTGCCGGTAGTTCCCGGACGGCGTTCTATGGCTACACCTTC. Residues: CAGSSRTAFYGYTF.